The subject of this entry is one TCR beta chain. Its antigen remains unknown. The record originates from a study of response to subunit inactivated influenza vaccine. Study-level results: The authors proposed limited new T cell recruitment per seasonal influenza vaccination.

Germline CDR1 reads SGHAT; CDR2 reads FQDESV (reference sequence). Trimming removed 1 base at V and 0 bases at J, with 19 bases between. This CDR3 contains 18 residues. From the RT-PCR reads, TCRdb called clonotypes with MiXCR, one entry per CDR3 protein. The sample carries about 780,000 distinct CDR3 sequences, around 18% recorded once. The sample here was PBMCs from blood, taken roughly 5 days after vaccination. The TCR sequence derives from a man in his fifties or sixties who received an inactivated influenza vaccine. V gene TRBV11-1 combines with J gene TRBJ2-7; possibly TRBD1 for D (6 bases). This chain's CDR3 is CASSLELYTGSSSYEQYF. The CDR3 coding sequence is TGTGCCAGCAGCTTAGAACTATATACAGGGTCCAGCTCCTACGAGCAGTACTTC.